What follows are 32 T cell receptor beta chains derived from one specimen sequenced in a study of identical twins. TCRdb reprocessed the 5' RACE reads with MiXCR, giving one entry per CDR3 protein. This sample has more than 400,000 distinct CDR3 sequences, with roughly 15% found just once. Separately, the same data were catalogued under a study of yellow fever vaccine responses in identical twins.

Material for sequencing was CD4+ T cells sorted from blood. The receptor source for this set is a young woman in good health.

The rearrangement uses TRBV29-1 and TRBJ2-1, with D unclear. The CDR3 has 12 residues. V lost 4 bases, J lost 4 bases, and 8 bases lay in between. Germline CDR1 and CDR2: SQVTM and ANQGSEA. This CDR3 reads CSVASIYNEQFF. Written as DNA, the CDR3 is TGCAGCGTTGCCTCCATTTACAATGAGCAGTTCTTC.

This chain joins TRBV5-1 and TRBJ1-1; D perhaps matches TRBD1 (6 bases). Per the germline V gene, CDR1 is SGHRS and CDR2 is YFSETQ. V was pared by 0 bases and J by 1 base, with 13 bases between. This CDR3 comprises 16 residues. Here the CDR3 reads CASSLGVGRGNTEAFF. As DNA, the CDR3 is TGCGCCAGCAGCTTGGGAGTCGGCAGGGGGAACACTGAAGCTTTCTTT.

The rearrangement links TRBV25-1 to TRBJ2-1; 10 bases are shared with TRBD2. Germline V gene data show CDR1 as MGHDK and CDR2 as SYGVNS. The CDR3 loop spans 15 amino acids. After removal of 6 bases from V and 6 bases from J, the junction contained 8 bases not matched to a gene. Here the CDR3 reads CASRQTGLAVNEQFF. The CDR3 region has the DNA TGTGCCAGCAGACAGACCGGACTAGCGGTCAATGAGCAGTTCTTC.

This clonotype occurred a few times. The chain has TRBV20-1 and TRBJ1-2, with 12 bases identical to TRBD1. The CDR3 length is 15 residues. The junction had 3 bases not matched to a gene; V was cut back by 2 bases and J by 2 bases. The germline gives CDR1 DFQATT, CDR2 SNEGSKA (reference sequence). CDR3 residues: CSARTGQGANYGYTF. CDR3 in DNA: TGCAGTGCTAGAACGGGACAGGGGGCGAACTATGGCTACACCTTC.

In its sample, this clonotype was seen a few times. This chain links TRBV28 with TRBJ2-5; D might be TRBD2 (5 bases). This CDR3 has 14 residues. Germline V CDR1 and CDR2: MDHEN, SYDVKM. V was pared by 6 bases and J by 5 bases, with 16 bases between. This CDR3 reads CASSSPRVGETQYF. The CDR3 nucleotides read TGTGCCAGCAGCTCACCGAGGGTCGGGGAGACCCAGTACTTC.

In its sample, this clonotype was seen a few times. The genes are TRBV5-1 and TRBJ2-7; no clear D gene. Trimming removed 4 bases at V and 0 bases at J, with 14 bases between. The CDR3 extends over 15 amino acids. The germline CDR1 and CDR2 sequences are SGHRS and YFSETQ. CDR3 bases: TGCGCCAGCAGCCTTGGCGACACCTACTCCTACGAGCAGTACTTC. Translation gives CASSLGDTYSYEQYF.

This clonotype has ten or more counts. The chain is built from TRBV10-3 and TRBJ2-5; D is ambiguous. This CDR3 has 13 residues. The germline gives CDR1 ENHRY, CDR2 SYGVKD. The V and J ends lost 0 bases and 4 bases respectively, with 6 bases between them. The CDR3 region has the DNA TGTGCCATCAGTGAGTCCATAGGAGAGACCCAGTACTTC. Translation: CAISESIGETQYF.

This clonotype was detected once. The chain recombines TRBV4-1 with TRBJ2-7; D ambiguous. The CDR3 totals 13 residues. V lost 0 bases and J lost 4, with 7 bases in between. Germline assignment: CDR1 MGHRA and CDR2 YSYEKL. CDR3 sequence: CASSQDQLYEQYV. CDR3 bases: TGCGCCAGCAGCCAAGATCAGTTGTACGAGCAGTACGTC.

V gene TRBV6-5 combines with J gene TRBJ2-7; 9 nucleotides agree with TRBD2. CDR1 and CDR2 from the germline V gene are MNHEY and SVGAGI. Trimming removed 2 bases from V and 5 bases from J; junction bases left unmatched: 7. This CDR3 spans 15 amino acids. CDR3 in DNA: TGTGCCAGCAGTTACCTAGCGGGGAACAGCCACGAGCAGTACTTC. This sequence encodes CASSYLAGNSHEQYF.

This clonotype was seen at least ten times. This rearrangement joins TRBV14 to TRBJ2-1; possible D gene TRBD2, 6 bases. The length of the CDR3 is 15 residues. V was shortened by 6 bases and J by 6 bases, with 18 bases between the two germline ends. Germline V lookup: CDR1 SGHDN, CDR2 FVKESK. CDR3 DNA: TGTGCCAGCAGTCCTACGGGACTCGTGGGCAATGAGCAGTTCTTC. It translates to CASSPTGLVGNEQFF. Full variable domain (rest looked up from reference TRBV14 and TRBJ2-1): EAGVTQFPSHSVIEKGQTVTLRCDPISGHDNLYWYRRVMGKEIKFLLHFVKESKQDESGMPNNRFLAERTGGTYSTLKVQPAELEDSGVYFCASSPTGLVGNEQFFGPGTRLTVL.

The chain carries TRBV2 and TRBJ2-1; D may be TRBD1 (5 bases). Trimming stripped 5 bases from V and 10 bases from J, with 12 bases between. Germline CDR1 and CDR2: SNHLY and FYNNEI. The CDR3 extends over 12 amino acids. DNA of the CDR3: TGTGCCAGCAGTCCACCCCGACAGGAGCAGTTCTTC. Its translation is CASSPPRQEQFF. The full variable domain, completed using reference TRBV2 and TRBJ2-1, is EPEVTQTPSHQVTQMGQEVILRCVPISNHLYFYWYRQILGQKVEFLVSFYNNEISEKSEIFDDQFSVERPDGSNFTLKIRSTKLEDSAMYFCASSPPRQEQFFGPGTRLTVL.

This clonotype has more than one count but fewer than ten. J is TRBJ1-1 and V is TRBV20-1, with D unresolved. In germline, CDR1 is DFQATT, CDR2 SNEGSKA (reference sequence). This CDR3 comprises 14 residues. The germline V and J ends were trimmed by 0 bases and 0 bases, with 8 bases remaining between them. DNA for the CDR3: TGCAGTGCTAGAGATACAGCTTTGAACACTGAAGCTTTCTTT. Protein: CSARDTALNTEAFF.

The chain recombines TRBV25-1 with TRBJ2-5; TRBD1 agrees at 10 bases. The CDR3 runs 16 residues. V lost 1 base, J lost 3 bases, and 5 bases stayed unmatched. Germline assignment: CDR1 MGHDK and CDR2 SYGVNS. CDR3 sequence (DNA): TGTGCCAGCAGTGAATTAGGGACAGGGGAGGAAGAGACCCAGTACTTC. Its translation is CASSELGTGEEETQYF.

The chain combines TRBV4-1 with TRBJ2-1; TRBD2 aligns across 7 bases. The germline CDR1 and CDR2 sequences are MGHRA and YSYEKL. This CDR3 region has 12 residues. V gave up 5 bases and J gave up 10 bases; unmatched junction bases: 5. CDR3 loop: CASSKPGLEQFF. CDR3 sequence (DNA): TGCGCCAGCAGCAAACCGGGACTAGAGCAGTTCTTC.

This clonotype was picked up a small number of times. This chain uses TRBV7-6 with TRBJ2-1, with 9 bases identical to TRBD1. This CDR3 comprises 15 residues. Germline CDR1 and CDR2: SGHVS and FNYEAQ. The trim removed 4 bases at V and 3 bases at J, leaving 4 bases unmatched. CDR3 sequence: CASSYGTGLYNEQFF. The CDR3 DNA reads as TGTGCCAGCAGCTACGGGACAGGGCTCTACAATGAGCAGTTCTTC.

The table lists this clonotype with many counts. The V gene is TRBV29-1, the J gene TRBJ2-5, with D perhaps given as TRBD1 or TRBD2 (5 bases each). The CDR3 has 13 amino acids. Per germline, CDR1 SQVTM and CDR2 ANQGSEA. Trimming removed 3 bases at V and 4 bases at J, with 12 bases between. Written as DNA, the CDR3 is TGCAGCGTTGAGAGGGGCGCGGGAGAGACCCAGTACTTC. It is translated as CSVERGAGETQYF.

This clonotype was recorded many times. CDR3 in amino acids: CASSFEVAPQETQYF. CDR3 nucleotides: TGTGCCAGCAGTTTTGAGGTAGCGCCGCAAGAGACCCAGTACTTC. The rearrangement links TRBV28 to TRBJ2-5, with D possibly being TRBD2 (5 bases). The CDR3 runs 15 residues. In germline, CDR1 is MDHEN, CDR2 SYDVKM. The ends were cut back, 3 bases at V and 2 bases at J, with 13 bases in the middle.

In this sample, this clonotype turned up a few times. The rearrangement joins TRBV12-3 or TRBV12-4 to TRBJ2-2, with a tentative D call TRBD1 (5 bases). This CDR3 spans 15 amino acids. Trimming took off 1 base at V and 3 bases at J, with 9 bases between the two ends. Here the CDR3 DNA reads TGTGCCAGCAGTTTAGGGGTAGGGGACACCGGGGAGCTGTTTTTT. Its protein is CASSLGVGDTGELFF.

The chain combines TRBV3-1 with TRBJ2-3; 10 bases map to TRBD2. This CDR3 is built from 16 residues. V shed 3 bases, J shed 4 bases, and the junction held 7 bases outside the gene matches. Germline V gives CDR1 LGHDT, CDR2 YNNKEL (reference sequence). DNA of the CDR3: TGTGCCAGCAGCCACCACCTAGCGGGAGAAGCAGATACGCAGTATTTT. It is translated as CASSHHLAGEADTQYF.

This clonotype showed up just a few times. This rearrangement joins TRBV12-3 or TRBV12-4 to TRBJ2-2, with TRBD2 matching 13 bases. This CDR3 region has 16 residues. The trim removed 8 bases at V and 4 bases at J, leaving 7 bases unmatched. The CDR3 nucleotides are TGTGCCAGCCGCCCCTGGACTAGCGGGGGCACCGGGGAGCTGTTTTTT. Its translation: CASRPWTSGGTGELFF.

This rearrangement joins TRBV28 to TRBJ2-7; D gene ambiguous. The germline gives CDR1 MDHEN, CDR2 SYDVKM. Between the trimmed V and J ends, which lost 6 bases and 2 bases, there was a span of 14 bases. This CDR3 has 14 amino acids. The CDR3 nucleotides read TGTGCCAGCAGCGCCGGACGGAAACCCTACGAGCAGTACTTC. It is translated as CASSAGRKPYEQYF.

This clonotype came up many times. The gene calls are TRBV11-2 and TRBJ2-1; 7 positions match TRBD1. This CDR3 has 16 amino acids. Germline loops: CDR1 SGHAT, CDR2 FQNNGV. Trimming took 1 base from V and 2 from J; bases not matched to a gene: 5. The CDR3 region is CASSLGRGSPYNEQFF. CDR3 DNA: TGTGCCAGCAGCTTAGGCAGGGGGTCACCCTACAATGAGCAGTTCTTC. Full variable domain (missing parts from reference TRBV11-2 and TRBJ2-1): EAGVAQSPRYKIIEKRQSVAFWCNPISGHATLYWYQQILGQGPKLLIQFQNNGVVDDSQLPKDRFSAERLKGVDSTLKIQPAKLEDSAVYLCASSLGRGSPYNEQFFGPGTRLTVL.

J is TRBJ1-2 and V is TRBV5-1, with 11 nucleotides matching TRBD1. This CDR3 spans 16 amino acids. J lost 3 bases, V lost 0 bases, and 4 bases had no gene match. CDR1 is SGHRS and CDR2 is YFSETQ in the germline V gene. The CDR3 is CASSLEGQGADYGYTF. The CDR3 DNA reads as TGCGCCAGCAGCTTGGAAGGACAGGGGGCTGACTATGGCTACACCTTC.

V usage is TRBV5-6 and J usage is TRBJ1-2, with D perhaps TRBD1 (5 bases). Germline CDR1 and CDR2: SGHDT and YYEEEE. The CDR3 extends over 15 amino acids. The V end lost 0 bases, the J end lost 1 base, and 10 bases lay between the germline ends. CDR3 amino acids: CASSLGQGYNYGYTF. The CDR3, as DNA: TGTGCCAGCAGCTTGGGCCAGGGATATAACTATGGCTACACCTTC.

The chain joins TRBV5-1 to TRBJ2-1; TRBD2 matches at 8 bases. The CDR3 is 16 residues long. The germline CDR1 and CDR2 sequences are SGHRS and YFSETQ. V lost 4 bases to trimming and J lost 5 bases; unmatched junction nucleotides: 11. CDR3 sequence: CASSLQAGVGNNEQFF. The DNA for the CDR3 is TGCGCCAGCAGCCTCCAAGCGGGAGTCGGGAACAATGAGCAGTTCTTC.

V gene TRBV5-1 combines with J gene TRBJ2-3; no definite D call. V was shortened by 3 bases and J by 2 bases, with 10 bases between the two germline ends. The germline CDR1 and CDR2 sequences are SGHRS and YFSETQ. The CDR3 runs 14 residues. The CDR3 coding sequence is TGCGCCAGCAGCTATTGGGAAGCCACAGATACGCAGTATTTT. Residues: CASSYWEATDTQYF.

The gene calls are TRBV29-1 and TRBJ2-7, with unresolved D. V was clipped by 6 bases and J by 4 bases, with 16 bases between them. CDR1 is SQVTM and CDR2 is ANQGSEA in the germline V gene. CDR3 length equals 13 residues. This chain's CDR3 is CSVLGQATYEQYF. Here the CDR3 DNA reads TGCAGCGTACTTGGTCAGGCGACATACGAGCAGTACTTC.

This CDR3 reads CSVSRWGGDRDSYEQYF. Written as DNA, the CDR3 is TGCAGCGTTAGCCGTTGGGGGGGGGACAGAGACTCCTACGAGCAGTACTTC. The chain combines TRBV29-1 with TRBJ2-7; tentatively, D is TRBD1 or TRBD2 (7 bases each). This CDR3 region has 17 residues. Per germline, CDR1 SQVTM and CDR2 ANQGSEA. V dropped 5 bases and J dropped 0 bases, with 23 bases sitting between them.

The chain employs TRBV28 and TRBJ2-1; no clear D gene. The CDR3 contains 15 residues. V was cut by 1 base and J by 4 bases, with 11 bases left in between. CDR1 is MDHEN and CDR2 is SYDVKM in the germline V gene. The CDR3, as DNA: TGTGCCAGCAGTTTATACGCGGCAACTTACAATGAGCAGTTCTTC. Translating it yields CASSLYAATYNEQFF.

CDR3 amino acids: CASNPGTSGTQETQYF. CDR3 nucleotides: TGTGCCAGCAATCCCGGGACTAGCGGGACCCAAGAGACCCAGTACTTC. The V gene is TRBV2, the J gene TRBJ2-5, with 13 bases matching TRBD2. The germline CDR1 and CDR2 sequences are SNHLY and FYNNEI. The CDR3 totals 16 residues. Trimming at V came to 7 bases and at J to 1 base, leaving 6 bases not matched to a gene. Looking up the rest from reference TRBV2 and TRBJ2-5 gives the full variable domain: EPEVTQTPSHQVTQMGQEVILRCVPISNHLYFYWYRQILGQKVEFLVSFYNNEISEKSEIFDDQFSVERPDGSNFTLKIRSTKLEDSAMYFCASNPGTSGTQETQYFGPGTRLLVL.

The chain couples TRBV5-1 to TRBJ2-7; 12 positions agree with TRBD1. The V gene end was trimmed by 4 bases and the J gene end by 0 bases; junction bases not matched to a gene: 2. Germline CDR1 is SGHRS and CDR2 is YFSETQ. The CDR3 loop spans 15 amino acids. CDR3: CASSTGQGASYEQYV. The CDR3 nucleotides are TGCGCCAGCAGCACGGGACAGGGGGCCTCCTACGAGCAGTACGTC.

This clonotype was detected only a few times. This rearrangement joins TRBV20-1 to TRBJ2-5, with 9 positions matching TRBD2. V lost 5 bases, J lost 2 bases, and 6 bases stayed unmatched. Per the germline V gene, CDR1 is DFQATT and CDR2 is SNEGSKA (reference sequence). There are 14 residues in the CDR3. The CDR3 coding sequence is TGCAGTGCTCCCCGGGGACTAGCACAAGAGACCCAGTACTTC. Translated: CSAPRGLAQETQYF.